This T cell receptor (beta chain) was captured in a study of monozygotic twins with inflammatory bowel disease. The CDR3 covers 18 residues. Germline V gene data show CDR1 as KGHSH and CDR2 as LQKENI. For each CDR3 protein, TCRdb gives one entry from its re-call of the 5' RACE reads, without DNA. The sample has hundreds of thousands of distinct CDR3 sequences; the top ten hold 2% to 3%. V usage is TRBV18 and J usage is TRBJ2-2; there is no DNA to check the TCRdb D call of TRBD1. Source material: blood. This clonotype was sampled from a human donor with ulcerative colitis or Crohn's disease, or a healthy co-twin of an affected twin (not recorded which). This CDR3 is CASSPPNSVRVDAGELFF.